This paragraph covers one T cell receptor beta chain sequence. The antigen is undetermined. A junction end diverges from the germline sequence, so it may reflect a read error. The data are from a study of cytomegalovirus exposure and HLA in healthy donors. Study findings and constraints: Rare TCR sequences predominated, though certain public TCRs were found in many donors.

Primers for the PCR totalled 60 Vbeta and 13 Jbeta. Profiled with immunoSEQ multiplex PCR; TCRdb holds only in-frame clones, not every one. The sample holds about 87,000 clones, 70% to 85% seen once. Sequenced material: PBMCs. This TCR was sampled from a man aged 25-40 years in good health and CMV-seropositive.

The CDR3 DNA sequence: TGTGCCAGCAGCTTGGAGGCGGGAGAGACTCAGTACTTC. It is translated as CASSLEAGETQYF. This rearrangement joins TRBV5-6 to TRBJ2-5; 7 bases fit TRBD2. Looked up from germline, CDR1 is SGHDT and CDR2 is YYEEEE. The CDR3 consists of 13 residues.